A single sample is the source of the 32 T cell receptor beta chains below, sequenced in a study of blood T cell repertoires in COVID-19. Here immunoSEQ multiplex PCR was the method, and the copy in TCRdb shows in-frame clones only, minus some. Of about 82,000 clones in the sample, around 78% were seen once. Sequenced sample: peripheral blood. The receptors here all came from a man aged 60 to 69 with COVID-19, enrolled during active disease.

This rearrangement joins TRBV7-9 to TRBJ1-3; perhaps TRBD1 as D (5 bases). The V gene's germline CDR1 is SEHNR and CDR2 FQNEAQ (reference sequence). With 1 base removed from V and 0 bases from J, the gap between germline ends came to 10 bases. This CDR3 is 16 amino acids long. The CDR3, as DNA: TGTGCCAGCAGCTTAGAGGGGCCAGGCTCTGGAAACACCATATATTTT. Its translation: CASSLEGPGSGNTIYF.

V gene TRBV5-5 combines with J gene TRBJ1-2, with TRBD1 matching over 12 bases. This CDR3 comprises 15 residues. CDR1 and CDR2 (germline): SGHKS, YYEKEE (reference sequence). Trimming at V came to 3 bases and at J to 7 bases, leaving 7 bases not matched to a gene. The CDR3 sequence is CASSWAGQGARGYTF. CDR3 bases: TGTGCCAGCAGCTGGGCGGGACAGGGGGCTCGTGGCTACACCTTC.

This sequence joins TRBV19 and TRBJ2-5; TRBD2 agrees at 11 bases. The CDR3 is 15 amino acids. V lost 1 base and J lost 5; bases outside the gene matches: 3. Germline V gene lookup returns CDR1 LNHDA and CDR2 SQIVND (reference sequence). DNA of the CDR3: TGTGCCAGTAGTATAGTGGCTAGCGGGGGGGAGACCCAGTACTTC. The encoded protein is CASSIVASGGETQYF.

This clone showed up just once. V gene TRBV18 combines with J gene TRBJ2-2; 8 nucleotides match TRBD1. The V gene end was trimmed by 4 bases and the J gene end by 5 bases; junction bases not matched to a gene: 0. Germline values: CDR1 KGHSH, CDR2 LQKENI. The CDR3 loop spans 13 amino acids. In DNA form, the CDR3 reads TGTGCCAGCTCACGGACAGGGACCGGGGAGCTGTTTTTT. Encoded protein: CASSRTGTGELFF. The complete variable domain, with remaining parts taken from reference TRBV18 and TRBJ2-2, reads NAGVMQNPRHLVRRRGQEARLRCSPMKGHSHVYWYRQLPEEGLKFMVYLQKENIIDESGMPKERFSAEFPKEGPSILRIQQVVRGDSAAYFCASSRTGTGELFFGEGSRLTVL.

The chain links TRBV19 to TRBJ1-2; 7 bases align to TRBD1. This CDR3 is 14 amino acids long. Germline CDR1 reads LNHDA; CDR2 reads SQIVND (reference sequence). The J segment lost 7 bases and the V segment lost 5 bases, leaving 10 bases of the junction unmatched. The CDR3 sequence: CASSPSGTVVGYTF. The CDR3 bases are TGTGCCAGTAGTCCCAGTGGGACAGTCGTTGGCTACACCTTC.

The CDR3 bases are TGTGCCAGCCGACAGGGGGCGACTGAAGCTTTCTTT. Protein product: CASRQGATEAFF. V and J are TRBV6-5 and TRBJ1-1; TRBD1 matches at 10 bases. The germline CDR1 and CDR2 sequences are MNHEY and SVGAGI. The CDR3 loop spans 12 amino acids. V shed 8 bases, J shed 5 bases, and the junction held 2 bases outside the gene matches.

CDR3 in DNA: TGTGCCAGCAGAAGACAGGGCAGTAGCAATCAGCCCCAGCATTTT. As protein: CASRRQGSSNQPQHF. The V gene is TRBV6-5, the J gene TRBJ1-5; 7 nucleotides agree with TRBD1. The V segment lost 6 bases and the J segment 0 bases; nucleotides outside the gene matches: 5. This CDR3 contains 15 residues. CDR1 is MNHEY, CDR2 SVGAGI, per germline.

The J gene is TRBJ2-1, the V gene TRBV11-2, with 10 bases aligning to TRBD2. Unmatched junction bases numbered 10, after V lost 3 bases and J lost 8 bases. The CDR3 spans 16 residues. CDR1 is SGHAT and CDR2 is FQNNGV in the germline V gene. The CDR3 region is CASSFWGSGRGDEQFF. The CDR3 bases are TGTGCCAGCAGCTTTTGGGGGAGCGGGAGGGGAGATGAGCAGTTCTTC.

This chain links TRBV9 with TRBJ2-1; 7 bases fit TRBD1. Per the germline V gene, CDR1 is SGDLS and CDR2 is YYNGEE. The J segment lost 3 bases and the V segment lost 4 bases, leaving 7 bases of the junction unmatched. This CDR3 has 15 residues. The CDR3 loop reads CASSSDRDRYNEQFF. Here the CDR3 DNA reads TGTGCCAGCAGCTCCGACAGGGATCGCTACAATGAGCAGTTCTTC.

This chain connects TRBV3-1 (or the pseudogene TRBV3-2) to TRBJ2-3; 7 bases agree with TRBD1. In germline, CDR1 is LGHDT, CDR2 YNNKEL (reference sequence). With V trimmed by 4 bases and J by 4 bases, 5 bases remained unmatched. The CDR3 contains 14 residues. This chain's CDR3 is CASSPRGGPDTQYF. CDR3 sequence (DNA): TGTGCCAGCAGCCCGAGAGGGGGCCCAGATACGCAGTATTTT.

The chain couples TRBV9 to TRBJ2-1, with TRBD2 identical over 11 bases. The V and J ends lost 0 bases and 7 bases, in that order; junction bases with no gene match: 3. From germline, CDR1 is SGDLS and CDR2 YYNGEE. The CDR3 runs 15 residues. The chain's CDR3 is CASSVAWTSGNEQFF. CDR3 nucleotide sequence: TGTGCCAGCAGCGTAGCGTGGACTAGCGGGAATGAGCAGTTCTTC.

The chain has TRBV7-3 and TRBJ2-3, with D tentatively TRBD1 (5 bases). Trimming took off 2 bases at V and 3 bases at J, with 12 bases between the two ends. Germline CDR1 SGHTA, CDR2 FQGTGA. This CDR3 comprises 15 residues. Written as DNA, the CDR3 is TGTGCCAGCAGCTTAGGGGCTGGGCGGACAGATACGCAGTATTTT. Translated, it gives CASSLGAGRTDTQYF.

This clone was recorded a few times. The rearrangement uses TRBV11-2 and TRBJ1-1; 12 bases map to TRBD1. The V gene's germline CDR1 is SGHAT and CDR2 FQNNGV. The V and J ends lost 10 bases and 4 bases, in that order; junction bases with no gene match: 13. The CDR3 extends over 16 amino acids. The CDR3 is CATQAGTGGGSTEAFF. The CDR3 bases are TGTGCCACCCAAGCCGGGACAGGGGGCGGGAGCACTGAAGCTTTCTTT.

CDR3 protein: CASSLGQGATNEKLFF. The CDR3 DNA sequence: TGTGCCAGCAGCTTGGGACAGGGGGCAACTAATGAAAAACTGTTTTTT. The chain combines TRBV7-8 with TRBJ1-4; 11 nucleotides agree with TRBD1. Germline trimming cut 3 bases from V and 0 bases from J; bases unmatched to any gene: 0. The CDR3 length is 16 residues. Germline loops: CDR1 SGHVS, CDR2 FQNEAQ.

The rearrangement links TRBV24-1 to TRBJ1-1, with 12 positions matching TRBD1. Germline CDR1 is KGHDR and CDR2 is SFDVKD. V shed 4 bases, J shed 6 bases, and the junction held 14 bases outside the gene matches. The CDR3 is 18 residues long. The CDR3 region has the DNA TGTGCCACCAGTGACTATGGTGACCGGGACAGGGGGCTGGCTGAAGCTTTCTTT. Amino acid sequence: CATSDYGDRDRGLAEAFF.

CDR3 in DNA: TGCGCCAGCAGCGACAGGGGGGCCTACGAGCAGTACTTC. Amino acids: CASSDRGAYEQYF. The chain combines TRBV5-1 with TRBJ2-7; 9 bases align to TRBD1. Germline CDR1 reads SGHRS; CDR2 reads YFSETQ. The junction had 1 base not matched to a gene; V was cut back by 4 bases and J by 2 bases. The CDR3 consists of 13 residues.

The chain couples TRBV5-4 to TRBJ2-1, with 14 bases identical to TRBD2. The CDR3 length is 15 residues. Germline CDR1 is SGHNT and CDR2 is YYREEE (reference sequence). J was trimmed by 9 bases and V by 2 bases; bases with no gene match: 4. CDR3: CASSLRLAGGPEQFF. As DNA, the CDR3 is TGTGCCAGCAGCTTAAGACTAGCGGGAGGGCCTGAGCAGTTCTTC.

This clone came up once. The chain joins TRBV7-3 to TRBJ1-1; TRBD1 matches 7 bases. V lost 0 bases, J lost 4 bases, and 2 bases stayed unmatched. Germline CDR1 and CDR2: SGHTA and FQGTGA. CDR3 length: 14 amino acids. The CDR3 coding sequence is TGTGCCAGCAGCTTAACTTCAGGGGGCACTGAAGCTTTCTTT. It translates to CASSLTSGGTEAFF.

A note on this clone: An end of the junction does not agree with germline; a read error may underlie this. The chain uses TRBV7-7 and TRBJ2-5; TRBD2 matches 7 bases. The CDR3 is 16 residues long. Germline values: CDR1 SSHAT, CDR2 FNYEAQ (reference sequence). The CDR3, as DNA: TGTGCTAGCAGCTTAGCGCTAAGCGGGGACGTTGAGACCCAGTACTTC. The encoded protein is CASSLALSGDVETQYF.

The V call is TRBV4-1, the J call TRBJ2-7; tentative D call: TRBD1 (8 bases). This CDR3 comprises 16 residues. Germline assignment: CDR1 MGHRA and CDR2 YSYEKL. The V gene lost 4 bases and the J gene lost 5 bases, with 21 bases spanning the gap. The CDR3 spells CASSPRLSQGGDEQYF. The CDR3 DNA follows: TGCGCCAGCAGCCCCCGTTTATCACAGGGGGGGGACGAGCAGTACTTC.

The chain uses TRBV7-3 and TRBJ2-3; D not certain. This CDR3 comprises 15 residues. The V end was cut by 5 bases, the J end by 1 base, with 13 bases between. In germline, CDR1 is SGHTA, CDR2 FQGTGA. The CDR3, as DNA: TGTGCCAGCAGCCGTTCCCTTGGAGGCACAGATACGCAGTATTTT. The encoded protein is CASSRSLGGTDTQYF.

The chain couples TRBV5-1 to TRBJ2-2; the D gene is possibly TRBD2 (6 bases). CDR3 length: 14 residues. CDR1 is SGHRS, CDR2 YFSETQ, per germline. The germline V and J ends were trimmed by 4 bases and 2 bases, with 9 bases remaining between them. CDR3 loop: CASSLLANTGELFF. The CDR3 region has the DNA TGCGCCAGCAGCCTACTAGCTAACACCGGGGAGCTGTTTTTT.

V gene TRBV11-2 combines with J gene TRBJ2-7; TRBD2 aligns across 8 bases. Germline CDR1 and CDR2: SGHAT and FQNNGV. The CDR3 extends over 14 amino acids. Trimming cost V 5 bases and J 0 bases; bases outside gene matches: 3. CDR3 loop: CASSATSDSYEQYF. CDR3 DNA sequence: TGTGCCAGCAGCGCGACTAGCGACTCCTACGAGCAGTACTTC.

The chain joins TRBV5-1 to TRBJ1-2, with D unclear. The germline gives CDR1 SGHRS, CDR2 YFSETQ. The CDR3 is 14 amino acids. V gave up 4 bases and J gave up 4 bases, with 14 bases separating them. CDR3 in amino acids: CASSVDGKGYGYTF. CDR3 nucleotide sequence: TGCGCCAGCAGCGTCGACGGGAAAGGCTATGGCTACACCTTC.

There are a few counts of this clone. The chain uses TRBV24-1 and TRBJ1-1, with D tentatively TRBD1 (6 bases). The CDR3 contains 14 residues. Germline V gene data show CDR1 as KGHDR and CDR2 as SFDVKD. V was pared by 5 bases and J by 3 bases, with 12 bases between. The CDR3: CATSGTGGYTEAFF. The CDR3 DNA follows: TGTGCCACCAGTGGGACGGGGGGCTACACTGAAGCTTTCTTT.

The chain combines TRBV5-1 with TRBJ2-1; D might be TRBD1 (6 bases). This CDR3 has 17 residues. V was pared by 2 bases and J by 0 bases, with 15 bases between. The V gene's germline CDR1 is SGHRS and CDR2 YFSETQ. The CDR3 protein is CASSLRVRDNSYNEQFF. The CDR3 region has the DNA TGCGCCAGCAGCTTAAGGGTACGGGACAACTCCTACAATGAGCAGTTCTTC.

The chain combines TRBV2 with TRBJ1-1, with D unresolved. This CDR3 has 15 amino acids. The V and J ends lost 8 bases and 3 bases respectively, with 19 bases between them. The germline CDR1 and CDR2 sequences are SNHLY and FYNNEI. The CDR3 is CASAPESPVHTEAFF. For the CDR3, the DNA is TGTGCCAGCGCTCCTGAGTCACCGGTGCACACTGAAGCTTTCTTT.

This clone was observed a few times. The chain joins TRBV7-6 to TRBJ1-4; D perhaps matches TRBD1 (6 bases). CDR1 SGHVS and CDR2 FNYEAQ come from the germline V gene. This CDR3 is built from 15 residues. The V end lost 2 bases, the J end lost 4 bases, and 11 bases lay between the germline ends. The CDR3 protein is CASSLLQGINEKLFF. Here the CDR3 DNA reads TGTGCCAGCAGCTTACTACAGGGCATTAATGAAAAACTGTTTTTT.

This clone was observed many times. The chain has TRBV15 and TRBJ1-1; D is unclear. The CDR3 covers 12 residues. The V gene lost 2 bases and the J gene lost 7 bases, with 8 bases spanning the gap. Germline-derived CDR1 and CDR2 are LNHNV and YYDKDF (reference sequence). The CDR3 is CATSRSGIEAFF. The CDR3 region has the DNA TGTGCCACCAGCAGATCCGGGATTGAAGCTTTCTTT.

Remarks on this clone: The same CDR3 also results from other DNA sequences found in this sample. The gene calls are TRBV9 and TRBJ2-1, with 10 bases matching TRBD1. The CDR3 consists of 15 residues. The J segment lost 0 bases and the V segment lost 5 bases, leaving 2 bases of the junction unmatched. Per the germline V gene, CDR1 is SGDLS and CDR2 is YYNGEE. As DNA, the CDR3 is TGTGCCAGCAGAGGACAGGGGGGCTCCTACAATGAGCAGTTCTTC. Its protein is CASRGQGGSYNEQFF.

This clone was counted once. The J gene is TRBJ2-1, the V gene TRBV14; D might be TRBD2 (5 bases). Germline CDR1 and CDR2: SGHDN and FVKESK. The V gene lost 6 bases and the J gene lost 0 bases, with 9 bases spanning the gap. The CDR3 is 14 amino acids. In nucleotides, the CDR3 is TGTGCCAGCAGGACAAGCGGCTCCTACAATGAGCAGTTCTTC. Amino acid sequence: CASRTSGSYNEQFF.

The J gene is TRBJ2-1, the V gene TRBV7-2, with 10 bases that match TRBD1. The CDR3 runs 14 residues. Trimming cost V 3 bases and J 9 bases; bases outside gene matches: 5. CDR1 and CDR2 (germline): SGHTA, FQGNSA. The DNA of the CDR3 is TGTGCCAGCAGCTTCGGACAGGGGGAAGGTGAGCAGTTCTTC. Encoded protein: CASSFGQGEGEQFF.